These 13 T cell receptor beta chains were all obtained from the same sample, sequenced in a study of cytomegalovirus exposure and HLA in healthy donors. A multiplex PCR was run with 60 Vbeta primers and 13 Jbeta primers. Clones were read by immunoSEQ multiplex PCR, and TCRdb kept only the in-frame ones, dropping some. In the table there are over 100,000 clones, about four fifths of which are singletons. Specimen: PBMCs. All receptors derive from a man between 25 and 39 years old in good health and CMV-seronegative.

The V call is TRBV5-1, the J call TRBJ2-6; 7 nucleotides match TRBD1. The V segment lost 2 bases and the J segment 4 bases; nucleotides outside the gene matches: 6. This CDR3 region has 16 residues. Germline lookup yields CDR1 SGHRS and CDR2 YFSETQ. The CDR3 loop is CASSFEGARGANVLTF. DNA for the CDR3: TGCGCCAGCAGCTTTGAGGGGGCGCGCGGGGCCAACGTCCTGACTTTC.

The chain is built from TRBV11-2 and TRBJ2-1; TRBD2 aligns across 8 bases. From germline, CDR1 is SGHAT and CDR2 FQNNGV. This CDR3 contains 16 residues. V shed 2 bases, J shed 9 bases, and the junction held 12 bases outside the gene matches. CDR3: CASSLPIAGHRSEQFF. DNA for the CDR3: TGTGCCAGCAGCTTACCGATAGCGGGACATCGGAGTGAGCAGTTCTTC.

V is TRBV7-2 and J is TRBJ2-7; 13 positions agree with TRBD2. CDR1 and CDR2 from the germline V gene are SGHTA and FQGNSA. J gave up 5 bases and V 0 bases, and 7 bases lay outside the gene matches. The CDR3 consists of 17 residues. CDR3 nucleotides: TGTGCCAGCAGCTTAGCGCTCACTAGCGGGGGGGCCCACGAGCAGTACTTC. It encodes CASSLALTSGGAHEQYF.

The V and J genes are TRBV28 and TRBJ1-1; D might be TRBD1 (5 bases). The germline CDR1 and CDR2 sequences are MDHEN and SYDVKM. The CDR3 runs to 13 residues. Trimming left V 3 bases short and J 3 bases short, with 8 bases between. This CDR3 is CASSFPRDTEAFF. In DNA form, the CDR3 reads TGTGCCAGCAGTTTTCCCAGGGACACTGAAGCTTTCTTT. Full variable domain (remainder filled in from reference TRBV28 and TRBJ1-1): DVKVTQSSRYLVKRTGEKVFLECVQDMDHENMFWYRQDPGLGLRLIYFSYDVKMKEKGDIPEGYSVSREKKERFSLILESASTNQTSMYLCASSFPRDTEAFFGQGTRLTVV.

This chain joins TRBV28 and TRBJ1-5, with a weak D call TRBD1 (6 bases). The CDR3 length is 12 residues. The V gene lost 7 bases and the J gene lost 3 bases, with 7 bases spanning the gap. The germline CDR1 and CDR2 sequences are MDHEN and SYDVKM. The CDR3 bases are TGTGCCAGCACAGGGGACAATCAGCCCCAGCATTTT. Translated, it gives CASTGDNQPQHF.

The rearrangement joins TRBV9 to TRBJ2-1, with 8 bases that match TRBD1. The V and J ends lost 5 bases and 11 bases, in that order; junction bases with no gene match: 12. This CDR3 contains 14 residues. Germline V gene sequence: CDR1 SGDLS, CDR2 YYNGEE. CDR3: CASSRDRTVGKQFF. CDR3 coding DNA: TGTGCCAGCAGTCGGGACAGGACCGTAGGTAAGCAGTTCTTC. The full variable domain, completed using reference TRBV9 and TRBJ2-1, is DSGVTQTPKHLITATGQRVTLRCSPRSGDLSVYWYQQSLDQGLQFLIQYYNGEERAKGNILERFSAQQFPDLHSELNLSSLELGDSALYFCASSRDRTVGKQFFGPGTRLTVL.

The chain is built from TRBV19 and TRBJ2-7; a weak D match, TRBD2 (5 bases). Germline V gene sequence: CDR1 LNHDA, CDR2 SQIVND (reference sequence). The ends were cut back, 9 bases at V and 3 bases at J, with 18 bases in the middle. CDR3 size: 14 residues. CDR3 DNA sequence: TGTGCCAGCAGTTTGGGCGGGTCCGGCTACGAGCAGTACTTC. It is translated as CASSLGGSGYEQYF.

The V and J genes are TRBV29-1 and TRBJ1-2; 7 nucleotides align to TRBD1. The CDR3 totals 12 residues. J lost 7 bases, V lost 5 bases, and 7 bases had no gene match. Germline-derived CDR1 and CDR2 are SQVTM and ANQGSEA. CDR3 loop: CSVSDRAGGYTF. CDR3 bases: TGCAGCGTTTCCGACAGGGCGGGTGGCTACACCTTC.

The chain uses TRBV5-1 and TRBJ2-5; TRBD2 matches at 7 bases. V lost 5 bases and J lost 3; bases outside the gene matches: 4. The CDR3 runs to 13 residues. Per the germline V gene, CDR1 is SGHRS and CDR2 is YFSETQ. This CDR3 reads CASSLGGKETQYF. Written as DNA, the CDR3 is TGCGCCAGCAGTCTGGGGGGGAAAGAGACCCAGTACTTC.

A note on this clone: A junction boundary mismatches the germline segment, possibly from a read error. J is TRBJ1-1 and V is TRBV7-9; D remains ambiguous. This CDR3 has 13 residues. Germline assignment: CDR1 SEHNR and CDR2 FQNEAQ (reference sequence). The CDR3 DNA sequence: TGTACCAGCAGCTCAGTGGGCGGGGCTGAAGCTTTCTTT. Translated, it gives CTSSSVGGAEAFF.

The chain combines TRBV2 with TRBJ2-2; 7 bases match TRBD2. The CDR3 length is 14 residues. Germline V gene data show CDR1 as SNHLY and CDR2 as FYNNEI. V lost 6 bases and J lost 2; bases outside the gene matches: 3. CDR3: CASRGRVNTGELFF. CDR3 nucleotides: TGTGCCAGCAGGGGGAGGGTTAACACCGGGGAGCTGTTTTTT.

This chain connects TRBV18 to TRBJ2-7; D remains unclear. CDR3 length: 12 residues. Germline V CDR1 and CDR2: KGHSH, LQKENI. With 6 bases removed from V and 2 bases from J, the gap between germline ends came to 8 bases. The CDR3 bases are TGTGCCAGCTCGGGCAGGACCTACGAGCAGTACTTC. Its protein product is CASSGRTYEQYF. Looking up the rest from reference TRBV18 and TRBJ2-7 gives the full variable domain: NAGVMQNPRHLVRRRGQEARLRCSPMKGHSHVYWYRQLPEEGLKFMVYLQKENIIDESGMPKERFSAEFPKEGPSILRIQQVVRGDSAAYFCASSGRTYEQYFGPGTRLTVT.

This clone has more than one count but fewer than ten. The chain's CDR3 is CASSRVGGGNTEAFF. DNA for the CDR3: TGTGCCAGCTCACGGGTCGGCGGGGGGAACACTGAAGCTTTCTTT. The chain uses TRBV18 and TRBJ1-1; tentative D call: TRBD1 (5 bases). Germline V gene data show CDR1 as KGHSH and CDR2 as LQKENI. The CDR3 loop spans 15 amino acids. The V end lost 4 bases, the J end lost 1 base, and 13 bases lay between the germline ends.